The 31 T cell receptor beta chains below come from one sample, sequenced in a study of cytomegalovirus exposure and HLA in healthy donors. The PCR was carried out with 60 Vbeta primers and 13 Jbeta primers. Produced via immunoSEQ multiplex PCR; TCRdb's table is partial and in-frame only. The data show roughly 200,000 clones, 80% to 90% seen once. Sequenced: PBMCs. Receptors originate from a man between 35 and 55 years old in good health and CMV-seropositive.

The V and J genes are TRBV19 and TRBJ2-3, with a possible D match to TRBD2 (6 bases). The V end was cut by 5 bases, the J end by 3 bases, with 12 bases between. Germline CDR1 LNHDA, CDR2 SQIVND (reference sequence). CDR3 length: 14 amino acids. CDR3 nucleotide sequence: TGTGCCAGTAGTTTAAACGGGAGAACAGATACGCAGTATTTT. Translating it yields CASSLNGRTDTQYF.

This chain connects TRBV2 to TRBJ1-3; D not resolved. The germline V and J ends were trimmed by 5 bases and 0 bases, with 2 bases remaining between them. CDR1 SNHLY and CDR2 FYNNEI come from the germline V gene. The CDR3 totals 12 residues. The CDR3 loop is CASSLSGNTIYF. The CDR3 coding sequence is TGTGCCAGCAGTCTCTCTGGAAACACCATATATTTT.

V usage is TRBV5-1 and J usage is TRBJ2-5, with TRBD2 matching 7 bases. The J call may be in error: the DNA end matches TRBJ2-7 better. Germline V CDR1 and CDR2: SGHRS, YFSETQ. The CDR3 is made up of 14 amino acids. The CDR3 DNA sequence: TGCGCCAGCAGCTTTTCTAGCGGTACCTACGAGCAGTACTTC. It codes for CASSFSSGTYEQYF.

The chain joins TRBV29-1 to TRBJ1-1; 7 nucleotides align to TRBD1. After removal of 3 bases from V and 5 bases from J, the junction contained 3 bases not matched to a gene. This CDR3 is built from 12 residues. The germline gives CDR1 SQVTM, CDR2 ANQGSEA. CDR3 amino acids: CSVDQQGTEAFF. The CDR3 DNA follows: TGCAGCGTTGACCAACAGGGGACTGAAGCTTTCTTT.

The rearrangement uses TRBV18 and TRBJ2-1, with 7 bases matching TRBD2. Germline-derived CDR1 and CDR2 are KGHSH and LQKENI. The ends lost 6 bases at V and 5 bases at J; junction bases unmatched: 7. This CDR3 has 14 residues. CDR3 residues: CASSPGLADNEQFF. The DNA for the CDR3 is TGTGCCAGCTCCCCCGGGCTAGCGGACAATGAGCAGTTCTTC.

In regard to this clone: Germline and junction disagree at one end, which may indicate a read error. This sequence joins TRBV7-7 and TRBJ2-3, with a weak D call TRBD2 (6 bases). Per the germline V gene, CDR1 is SSHAT and CDR2 is FNYEAQ (reference sequence). The CDR3 covers 13 residues. Here the CDR3 reads CASSLGDFDTQYF. CDR3 bases: TGTGCTAGCAGCTTGGGGGACTTCGATACGCAGTATTTT.

The chain uses TRBV5-1 and TRBJ2-5; D unresolved. The ends were cut back, 2 bases at V and 1 base at J, with 6 bases in the middle. Germline values: CDR1 SGHRS, CDR2 YFSETQ. This CDR3 region has 13 residues. The CDR3 protein is CASSFTAQETQYF. The CDR3 nucleotides are TGCGCCAGCAGCTTTACTGCCCAAGAGACCCAGTACTTC.

This clone was recorded once. V and J are TRBV5-1 and TRBJ2-5; D gene unclear. There are 14 residues in the CDR3. V lost 1 base, J lost 2 bases, and 9 bases lay in between. The germline V gene has CDR1 SGHRS and CDR2 YFSETQ. The CDR3 bases are TGCGCCAGCAGCTTGTATGGCACACAAGAGACCCAGTACTTC. It translates to CASSLYGTQETQYF.

The chain joins TRBV29-1 to TRBJ1-1; the match to TRBD1 covers 9 bases. CDR3 length: 15 residues. The V and J ends lost 4 bases and 3 bases, in that order; junction bases with no gene match: 9. Germline CDR1 is SQVTM and CDR2 is ANQGSEA. DNA for the CDR3: TGCAGCGTTGGTTCTATACAGGGGGCCGACACTGAAGCTTTCTTT. Translating it yields CSVGSIQGADTEAFF.

As regards this clone: A read error may produce the germline difference seen at one junction end. V usage is TRBV11-2 and J usage is TRBJ2-3, with 7 bases fitting TRBD2. Germline CDR1 reads SGHAT; CDR2 reads FQNNGV. The CDR3 totals 15 residues. CDR3 protein: CASSLGALGRDMQYF. CDR3 in DNA: TGTGCCAGCAGCTTAGGGGCCCTAGGGAGGGATATGCAGTATTTT.

The table lists this clone with a count of one. V is TRBV19 and J is TRBJ2-1, with 13 bases that match TRBD2. The V gene's germline CDR1 is LNHDA and CDR2 SQIVND (reference sequence). V shed 8 bases, J shed 2 bases, and the junction held 15 bases outside the gene matches. The CDR3 runs to 19 residues. CDR3 loop: CASGDPRTSGSPTYNEQFF. The DNA of the CDR3 is TGTGCCAGTGGAGATCCTAGGACTAGCGGGAGCCCAACCTACAATGAGCAGTTCTTC.

V usage is TRBV13 and J usage is TRBJ2-7; D call uncertain. The length of the CDR3 is 13 residues. V dropped 5 bases and J dropped 1 base, with 9 bases sitting between them. Germline CDR1 is PRHDT and CDR2 is FYEKMQ (reference sequence). The CDR3 nucleotides are TGTGCCAGCAGCACTTTGCGTTCCTACGAGCAGTACTTC. Protein: CASSTLRSYEQYF.

This clone was observed once. The gene calls are TRBV19 and TRBJ2-3; D may be TRBD2 (5 bases). The V and J ends lost 10 bases and 4 bases respectively, with 15 bases between them. CDR1 is LNHDA and CDR2 is SQIVND in the germline V gene (reference sequence). The CDR3 totals 13 residues. The CDR3 reads CATHEGDADTQYF. The CDR3, as DNA: TGTGCCACCCACGAGGGAGACGCAGATACGCAGTATTTT.

The chain couples TRBV7-9 to TRBJ2-7; TRBD1 is a possible D gene (5 bases). The CDR3 sequence is 13 residues long. From germline, CDR1 is SEHNR and CDR2 FQNEAQ (reference sequence). Trimming removed 3 bases at V and 3 bases at J, with 9 bases between. The CDR3: CASSFKGYYEQYF. DNA for the CDR3: TGTGCCAGCAGCTTTAAGGGGTACTACGAGCAGTACTTC. The complete variable domain, with remaining parts taken from reference TRBV7-9 and TRBJ2-7, reads DTGVSQNPRHKITKRGQNVTFRCDPISEHNRLYWYRQTLGQGPEFLTYFQNEAQLEKSRLLSDRFSAERPKGSFSTLEIQRTEQGDSAMYLCASSFKGYYEQYFGPGTRLTVT.

The V and J genes are TRBV14 and TRBJ2-3, with a tentative D call TRBD2 (5 bases). The CDR3 is made up of 16 amino acids. V lost 3 bases and J lost 1, with 14 bases in between. The germline V gene encodes CDR1 SGHDN and CDR2 FVKESK. In DNA, the CDR3 is TGTGCCAGCAGCCAGTACCGGGGTTTCGGCACAGATACGCAGTATTTT. Translating gives CASSQYRGFGTDTQYF.

This clone was found once. Here the CDR3 reads CASTLETVAVPREQYF. CDR3 bases: TGTGCCAGCACCCTGGAGACAGTAGCCGTACCCCGGGAGCAGTACTTC. This chain joins TRBV7-6 and TRBJ2-7; a weak D match, TRBD1 (5 bases). Germline CDR1 and CDR2: SGHVS and FNYEAQ. Trimming took off 7 bases at V and 7 bases at J, with 26 bases between the two ends. The CDR3 is 16 amino acids.

CDR3 nucleotide sequence: TGTGCCAGCAGCATGGACAGGGGTGAGCAGTACTTC. This encodes CASSMDRGEQYF. V is TRBV7-8 and J is TRBJ2-7, with TRBD1 matching over 9 bases. Losses at the gene ends were 5 bases for V and 7 bases for J; bases not matched to a gene: 3. CDR1 and CDR2 from the germline V gene are SGHVS and FQNEAQ. The CDR3 length is 12 residues.

The chain has TRBV28 and TRBJ1-4; 7 nucleotides line up with TRBD1. The CDR3 length is 14 residues. The V gene end was trimmed by 7 bases and the J gene end by 4 bases; junction bases not matched to a gene: 6. Germline V gene lookup returns CDR1 MDHEN and CDR2 SYDVKM. CDR3 amino acids: CASIPGQRNEKLFF. CDR3 coding DNA: TGTGCCAGCATTCCGGGACAGCGTAATGAAAAACTGTTTTTT.

The CDR3 reads CAAASQETQYF. The CDR3 nucleotides read TGTGCCGCCGCGTCTCAAGAGACCCAGTACTTC. This chain uses TRBV5-4 with TRBJ2-5; unclear D gene. The CDR3 is made up of 11 amino acids. Germline V CDR1 and CDR2: SGHNT, YYREEE (reference sequence). The V gene lost 10 bases and the J gene lost 2 bases, with 9 bases spanning the gap. Based on the CDR3 plus reference TRBV5-4 and TRBJ2-5, the full variable domain is ETGVTQSPTHLIKTRGQQVTLRCSSQSGHNTVSWYQQALGQGPQFIFQYYREEENGRGNFPPRFSGLQFPNYSSELNVNALELDDSALYLCAAASQETQYFGPGTRLLVL.

This chain joins TRBV19 and TRBJ1-5; D not certain. Trimming removed 7 bases at V and 2 bases at J, with 15 bases between. Germline CDR1 reads LNHDA; CDR2 reads SQIVND (reference sequence). This CDR3 comprises 15 residues. The CDR3 loop reads CASTLGGFGNQPQHF. As DNA, the CDR3 is TGTGCCAGTACCCTAGGAGGGTTTGGCAATCAGCCCCAGCATTTT. The variable domain in full, completed from reference TRBV19 and TRBJ1-5, reads DGGITQSPKYLFRKEGQNVTLSCEQNLNHDAMYWYRQDPGQGLRLIYYSQIVNDFQKGDIAEGYSVSREKKESFPLTVTSAQKNPTAFYLCASTLGGFGNQPQHFGDGTRLSIL.

Comments on this clone: Other DNA variants within this sample encode the same CDR3. The J gene is TRBJ2-1, the V gene TRBV7-2; 9 bases agree with TRBD2. Germline lookup yields CDR1 SGHTA and CDR2 FQGNSA. The ends lost 5 bases at V and 4 bases at J; junction bases unmatched: 6. This CDR3 is built from 15 residues. In nucleotides, the CDR3 is TGTGCCAGCAGCCTAGGACTAGCGAGTTACAATGAGCAGTTCTTC. It is translated as CASSLGLASYNEQFF.

The chain combines TRBV9 with TRBJ2-5; 8 nucleotides line up with TRBD1. V lost 0 bases and J lost 4; bases outside the gene matches: 8. Per germline, CDR1 SGDLS and CDR2 YYNGEE. This CDR3 region has 16 residues. The CDR3 spells CASSVGGQDPRETQYF. CDR3 nucleotides: TGTGCCAGCAGCGTAGGGGGACAGGACCCCCGAGAGACCCAGTACTTC.

The V call is TRBV25-1, the J call TRBJ1-5; tentatively, D is TRBD1 (5 bases). This CDR3 is built from 14 residues. Germline V gives CDR1 MGHDK, CDR2 SYGVNS. V was pared by 9 bases and J by 0 bases, with 12 bases between. The DNA for the CDR3 is TGTGCCAGTCAGGGAGGGCTTAGCAATCAGCCCCAGCATTTT. Protein sequence: CASQGGLSNQPQHF.

The chain carries TRBV6-1 and TRBJ2-7, with TRBD1 identical over 10 bases. The CDR3 consists of 15 residues. Per germline, CDR1 MNHNS and CDR2 SASEGT. The V and J ends lost 3 bases and 2 bases, in that order; junction bases with no gene match: 4. The CDR3 here is CASSDGGTGAYEQYF. In DNA form, the CDR3 reads TGTGCCAGCAGTGATGGGGGGACAGGGGCCTACGAGCAGTACTTC.

V usage is TRBV5-1 and J usage is TRBJ2-3, with 15 bases fitting TRBD2. CDR1 is SGHRS and CDR2 is YFSETQ in the germline V gene. The CDR3 has 16 residues. After removal of 4 bases from V and 6 bases from J, the junction contained 6 bases not matched to a gene. In nucleotides, the CDR3 is TGCGCCAGCAGCCCCGGACTAGCGGGAGGGACGGATACGCAGTATTTT. This codes for CASSPGLAGGTDTQYF.

The rearrangement joins TRBV27 to TRBJ2-3; D not certain. Trimming cost V 5 bases and J 5 bases, with 2 bases left between them. The CDR3 is made up of 10 amino acids. Germline-derived CDR1 and CDR2 are MNHEY and SMNVEV (reference sequence). This CDR3 is CASSQDTQYF. In DNA, the CDR3 is TGTGCCAGCAGTCAAGATACGCAGTATTTT.

The CDR3: CASSPRQLSEAFF. As DNA, the CDR3 is TGTGCCAGTAGTCCCCGACAGCTTTCCGAAGCTTTCTTT. V usage is TRBV19 and J usage is TRBJ1-1, with TRBD1 as a possible D gene (5 bases). Trimming cost V 5 bases and J 8 bases, with 15 bases left between them. This CDR3 is built from 13 residues. CDR1 LNHDA and CDR2 SQIVND come from the germline V gene (reference sequence).

V is TRBV6-5 and J is TRBJ2-1; no clear D gene. V lost 6 bases, J lost 8 bases, and 17 bases lay in between. Germline V gene lookup returns CDR1 MNHEY and CDR2 SVGAGI. CDR3 length: 14 amino acids. The CDR3 here is CASSPAGVLDEQFF. CDR3 DNA sequence: TGTGCCAGCAGCCCCGCCGGAGTTCTAGATGAGCAGTTCTTC.

The CDR3 DNA reads TGTGCCACCAGCAGAGAGACTAGCTCCTACAATGAGCAGTTCTTC. It encodes CATSRETSSYNEQFF. The V and J genes are TRBV15 and TRBJ2-1; tentative D call: TRBD2 (6 bases). This CDR3 region has 15 residues. Deletions cut 0 bases from V and 0 bases from J, with 6 bases between. CDR1 and CDR2 (germline): LNHNV, YYDKDF (reference sequence). Using reference TRBV15 and TRBJ2-1 for the parts outside the CDR3, the full variable domain is DAMVIQNPRYQVTQFGKPVTLSCSQTLNHNVMYWYQQKSSQAPKLLFHYYDKDFNNEADTPDNFQSRRPNTSFCFLDIRSPGLGDTAMYLCATSRETSSYNEQFFGPGTRLTVL.

This chain links TRBV2 with TRBJ2-7, with D perhaps TRBD2 (7 bases). The V end was cut by 4 bases, the J end by 6 bases, with 19 bases between. The CDR3 runs to 15 residues. Germline loops: CDR1 SNHLY, CDR2 FYNNEI. CDR3 coding DNA: TGTGCCAGCAGTGCAGAAAGTGGGGGAGGGGGCGAGCAGTACTTC. Translated: CASSAESGGGGEQYF.

As for this clone: The junction does not match germline at one end; this may be a read error. Other DNA sequences in this sample translate to the same CDR3. The chain links TRBV28 to TRBJ1-4, with D possibly being TRBD1 (5 bases). The germline gives CDR1 MDHEN, CDR2 SYDVKM. The CDR3 extends over 14 amino acids. The DNA for the CDR3 is TGTGCTAGCACCCACGGGGGAAGGAATGAAAAACTGTTTTTT. Its protein product is CASTHGGRNEKLFF.